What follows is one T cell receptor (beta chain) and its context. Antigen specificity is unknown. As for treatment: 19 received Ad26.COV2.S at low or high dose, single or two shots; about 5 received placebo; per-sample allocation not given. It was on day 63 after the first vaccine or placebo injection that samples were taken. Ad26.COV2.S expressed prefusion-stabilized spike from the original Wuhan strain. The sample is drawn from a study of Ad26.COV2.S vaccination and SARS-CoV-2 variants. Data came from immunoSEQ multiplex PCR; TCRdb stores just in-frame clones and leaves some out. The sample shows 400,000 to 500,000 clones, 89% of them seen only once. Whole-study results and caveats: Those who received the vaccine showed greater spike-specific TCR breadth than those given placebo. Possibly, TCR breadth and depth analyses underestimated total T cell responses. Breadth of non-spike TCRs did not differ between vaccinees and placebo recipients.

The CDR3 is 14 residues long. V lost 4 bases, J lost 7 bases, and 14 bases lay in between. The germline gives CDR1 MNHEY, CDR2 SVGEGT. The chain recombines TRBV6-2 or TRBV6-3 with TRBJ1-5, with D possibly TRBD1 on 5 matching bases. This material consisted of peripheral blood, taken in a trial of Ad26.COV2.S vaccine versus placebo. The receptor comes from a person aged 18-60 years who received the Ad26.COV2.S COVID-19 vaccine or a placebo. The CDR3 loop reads CASSWLREGQPQHF. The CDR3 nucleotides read TGTGCCAGCAGTTGGCTCAGGGAGGGACAGCCCCAGCATTTT.